This T cell receptor (beta chain) was sequenced in a study of cytomegalovirus exposure and HLA in healthy donors. PCR involved 60 Vbeta and 13 Jbeta primers. The protocol was immunoSEQ multiplex PCR, while the TCRdb copy is restricted to in-frame clones and leaves out a portion. The data contain roughly 97,000 clones, around 80% of them singletons. At collection, donors were nominally healthy, but unrecorded immune exposures were probable. With respect to this clone: What it recognizes is unknown.

Whole-study results and caveats: The Asian-associated ancestry cluster reportedly had fewer N-insertions than the approximately 610-donor mean in a later analysis. Cytomegalovirus-associated TCR beta chains were listed, numbering some 150.

The CDR3 consists of 13 residues. V lost 3 bases and J 8 bases, leaving 13 bases between the germline ends. Per the germline V gene, CDR1 is SNHLY and CDR2 is FYNNEI. This rearrangement joins TRBV2 to TRBJ1-1; tentatively, D is TRBD1 (5 bases). This receptor was identified in a man aged 40-50 years in good health and CMV-seropositive. Sequencing input: PBMCs. The CDR3 loop reads CASSEMTAVEAFF. CDR3 DNA: TGTGCCAGCAGTGAGATGACAGCCGTCGAAGCTTTCTTT. Full variable domain (remainder filled in from reference TRBV2 and TRBJ1-1): EPEVTQTPSHQVTQMGQEVILRCVPISNHLYFYWYRQILGQKVEFLVSFYNNEISEKSEIFDDQFSVERPDGSNFTLKIRSTKLEDSAMYFCASSEMTAVEAFFGQGTRLTVV.